These T cell receptor beta chains were read from a single sample in a study of blood T cell repertoires in COVID-19. TCRdb's table, derived via immunoSEQ multiplex PCR, lists solely in-frame clones and lacks some. This sample has around 80,000 clones, with 70% to 75% found just once. Material: peripheral blood. The receptors come from a man in his fifties or sixties with active or convalescent COVID-19. Both conserved end residues are part of each CDR3. D genes are given only for firm matches. Part of the rows lack a size; the others show once, few, many or a class for expanded clones.

size: -; D: TRBD2; V: TRBV4-3; J: TRBJ2-5; CDR3: CASSQSGGGGVETQYF; DNA: TGCGCCAGCAGCCAAAGCGGGGGCGGGGGGGTAGAGACCCAGTACTTC
size: -; D: TRBD2; V: TRBV7-3; J: TRBJ2-1; CDR3: CASSLSLAGGFGEQFF; DNA: TGTGCCAGCAGCTTAAGTCTAGCGGGGGGGTTCGGTGAGCAGTTCTTC
size: -; D: -; V: TRBV13; J: TRBJ2-3; CDR3: CASSPRPGDTSTDTQYF; DNA: TGTGCCAGCAGCCCCCGGCCCGGGGACACTAGCACAGATACGCAGTATTTT
size: -; D: -; V: TRBV6-5; J: TRBJ2-5; CDR3: CASSYSAAGQVETQYF; DNA: TGTGCCAGCAGTTACTCGGCGGCGGGTCAAGTGGAGACCCAGTACTTC
size: few; D: TRBD2; V: TRBV10-1; J: TRBJ2-5; CDR3: CASSGGGNQETQYF; DNA: TGCGCCAGCAGTGGCGGGGGGAACCAAGAGACCCAGTACTTC
size: -; D: -; V: TRBV19; J: TRBJ2-1; CDR3: CASRDGRGNEQFF; DNA: TGTGCCAGTAGAGATGGGCGGGGCAATGAGCAGTTCTTC
size: once; D: TRBD2; V: TRBV4-1; J: TRBJ2-3; CDR3: CASSLPSGTSTDTQYF; DNA: TGCGCCAGCAGCCTGCCAAGCGGGACTAGCACAGATACGCAGTATTTT
size: -; D: TRBD1; V: TRBV11-1; J: TRBJ1-2; CDR3: CASSFRGQGASGYTF; DNA: TGTGCCAGCAGCTTCCGAGGACAGGGGGCTTCTGGCTACACCTTC
size: -; D: -; V: TRBV3-1/TRBV3-2; J: TRBJ1-1; CDR3: CASSQEGGGSEAFF; DNA: TGTGCCAGCAGCCAAGAGGGGGGTGGGTCTGAAGCTTTCTTT
size: -; D: -; V: TRBV19; J: TRBJ2-1; CDR3: CASSIGAAGEQFF; DNA: TGTGCCAGTAGTATTGGGGCAGCAGGTGAGCAGTTCTTC
size: -; D: TRBD1; V: TRBV4-1; J: TRBJ1-1; CDR3: CASSQVPDRGFEAFF; DNA: TGCGCCAGCAGCCAAGTACCGGACAGGGGATTTGAAGCTTTCTTT
size: -; D: -; V: TRBV4-2; J: TRBJ2-1; CDR3: CASSQEGAREQFF; DNA: TGTGCCAGCAGCCAAGAGGGGGCACGGGAGCAGTTCTTC
size: -; D: -; V: TRBV6-5; J: TRBJ1-2; CDR3: CASSYSGGGYTF; DNA: TGTGCCAGCAGTTACTCAGGGGGTGGCTACACCTTC
size: -; D: -; V: TRBV19; J: TRBJ2-1; CDR3: CASSPSEQTRSYNEQFF; DNA: TGTGCCAGTAGTCCCTCGGAGCAGACCCGCTCCTACAATGAGCAGTTCTTC
size: -; D: TRBD1; V: TRBV7-9; J: TRBJ1-2; CDR3: CASSLRTGGNYGYTF; DNA: TGTGCCAGCAGCTTGCGGACAGGGGGTAACTATGGCTACACCTTC
size: -; D: TRBD2; V: TRBV13; J: TRBJ2-7; CDR3: CASSLLAGPPYEQYF; DNA: TGTGCCAGCAGCTTACTAGCGGGGCCTCCCTACGAGCAGTACTTC
size: -; D: TRBD1; V: TRBV14; J: TRBJ1-1; CDR3: CASSPFGTGVTEAFF; DNA: TGTGCCAGCAGTCCGTTCGGGACAGGGGTCACTGAAGCTTTCTTT
size: -; D: -; V: TRBV11-2; J: TRBJ1-1; CDR3: CASSYGRNRADTEAFF; DNA: TGTGCCAGCAGCTATGGGAGAAACAGGGCGGACACTGAAGCTTTCTTT
size: -; D: TRBD1; V: TRBV6-4; J: TRBJ1-1; CDR3: CASSKWITGVGTEAFF; DNA: TGTGCCAGCAGTAAATGGATAACAGGGGTTGGCACTGAAGCTTTCTTT
size: -; D: -; V: TRBV24-1; J: TRBJ1-1; CDR3: CAISGTFNTEAFF; DNA: TGTGCCATCTCCGGGACATTTAACACTGAAGCTTTCTTT
size: many; D: TRBD1; V: TRBV13; J: TRBJ2-1; CDR3: CASSSRDRGLNEQFF; DNA: TGTGCCAGCAGCTCACGGGACAGGGGGCTTAATGAGCAGTTCTTC
size: -; D: TRBD2; V: TRBV7-2; J: TRBJ2-2; CDR3: CASSFTSGGSGELFF; DNA: TGTGCCAGCAGCTTTACTAGCGGGGGGAGCGGGGAGCTGTTTTTT
size: -; D: TRBD1; V: TRBV27; J: TRBJ1-6; CDR3: CASSLFMADRVNSPLHF; DNA: TGTGCCAGCAGTTTATTTATGGCGGACAGGGTAAATTCACCCCTCCACTTT
size: -; D: -; V: TRBV5-8; J: TRBJ1-5; CDR3: CASSLAGYSNQPQHF; DNA: TGTGCCAGCAGCTTGGCCGGTTATAGCAATCAGCCCCAGCATTTT
size: -; D: -; V: TRBV5-1; J: TRBJ2-6; CDR3: CASSLAGSGANVLTF; DNA: TGCGCCAGCAGCTTGGCAGGGTCGGGGGCCAACGTCCTGACTTTC
size: -; D: -; V: TRBV30; J: TRBJ1-3; CDR3: CAWSVRGGNTIYF; DNA: TGTGCCTGGAGTGTACGCGGCGGAAACACCATATATTTT
size: many; D: TRBD1; V: TRBV11-2; J: TRBJ1-6; CDR3: CASSLERGQGRSYNSPLHF; DNA: TGTGCCAGCAGCTTAGAAAGGGGACAGGGGAGATCCTATAATTCACCCCTCCACTTT
size: once; D: TRBD2; V: TRBV13; J: TRBJ2-3; CDR3: CASSLGLAGGSTDTQYF; DNA: TGTGCCAGCAGCTTAGGGCTAGCGGGGGGAAGCACAGATACGCAGTATTTT
size: -; D: TRBD1; V: TRBV7-9; J: TRBJ2-7; CDR3: CASSLWADRGAYEQYF; DNA: TGTGCCAGCAGCTTATGGGCGGACAGGGGGGCCTACGAGCAGTACTTC
size: -; D: -; V: TRBV5-1; J: TRBJ1-5; CDR3: CASSSGQSGQPQHF; DNA: TGCGCCAGCAGCTCCGGACAATCCGGTCAGCCCCAGCATTTT
size: -; D: TRBD1; V: TRBV9; J: TRBJ2-7; CDR3: CASSVTGTGGHEQYF; DNA: TGTGCCAGCAGCGTGACCGGGACAGGGGGCCACGAGCAGTACTTC
size: -; D: -; V: TRBV7-2; J: TRBJ1-1; CDR3: CASSLVVQASPGTEAFF; DNA: TGTGCCAGCAGCTTAGTGGTTCAAGCTTCTCCGGGGACTGAAGCTTTCTTT
size: -; D: -; V: TRBV27; J: TRBJ1-5; CDR3: CASSHTGFSNQPQHF; DNA: TGTGCCAGCAGTCATACAGGGTTTAGCAATCAGCCCCAGCATTTT
size: -; D: TRBD1; V: TRBV6-5; J: TRBJ2-1; CDR3: CASRYSGTGTYNEQFF; DNA: TGTGCCAGCAGGTACTCCGGGACAGGGACTTACAATGAGCAGTTCTTC
size: -; D: -; V: TRBV19; J: TRBJ2-4; CDR3: CASSQRPFSNIQYF; DNA: TGTGCCAGTTCCCAGAGGCCCTTTTCAAACATTCAGTACTTC
size: -; D: -; V: TRBV3-1/TRBV3-2; J: TRBJ2-7; CDR3: CASSQFVGAQGEQYF; DNA: TGTGCCAGCAGCCAGTTTGTGGGGGCGCAGGGCGAGCAGTACTTC
size: -; D: TRBD2; V: TRBV13; J: TRBJ2-5; CDR3: CASGMTSGGPYQETQYF; DNA: TGTGCCAGCGGGATGACTAGCGGGGGGCCCTACCAAGAGACCCAGTACTTC
size: few; D: TRBD2; V: TRBV4-2; J: TRBJ2-7; CDR3: CASSQVIGRLTSSQGDEQYF; DNA: TGTGCCAGCAGCCAAGTAATCGGGAGGTTGACCTCCAGCCAAGGTGACGAGCAGTACTTC
size: -; D: -; V: TRBV5-1; J: TRBJ1-1; CDR3: CASSLVRGENTEAFF; DNA: TGCGCCAGCAGCTTGGTAAGGGGCGAAAACACTGAAGCTTTCTTT
size: -; D: -; V: TRBV7-9; J: TRBJ1-5; CDR3: CASSMTDQPQHF; DNA: TGTGCCAGCAGCATGACAGATCAGCCCCAGCATTTT
size: -; D: -; V: TRBV2; J: TRBJ2-7; CDR3: CASSEAVWYF; DNA: TGTGCCAGCAGTGAAGCCGTTTGGTACTTC
size: -; D: -; V: TRBV11-2; J: TRBJ1-6; CDR3: CASSPSRDSPLHF; DNA: TGTGCCAGCAGCCCCAGTCGGGATTCACCCCTCCACTTT
size: -; D: -; V: TRBV25-1; J: TRBJ2-7; CDR3: CASSDTYRRSYEQYF; DNA: TGTGCCAGCAGTGACACGTATAGGCGGTCCTACGAGCAGTACTTC
size: -; D: TRBD1; V: TRBV7-9; J: TRBJ2-7; CDR3: CASSRSSDRGGRWEQYF; DNA: TGTGCCAGCAGCCGCTCTTCAGACAGGGGAGGTCGGTGGGAGCAGTACTTC
size: few; D: -; V: TRBV7-2; J: TRBJ1-1; CDR3: CASSRGRLSTEAFF; DNA: TGTGCCAGCAGCCGCGGTAGGCTTAGCACTGAAGCTTTCTTT
size: few; D: TRBD1; V: TRBV30; J: TRBJ1-1; CDR3: CAWSGQGNTEAFF; DNA: TGTGCCTGGAGTGGACAGGGGAACACTGAAGCTTTCTTT
size: -; D: TRBD1; V: TRBV28; J: TRBJ1-2; CDR3: CASSPGGAGTDYGYTF; DNA: TGTGCCAGCAGTCCAGGGGGTGCCGGGACAGACTATGGCTACACCTTC
size: -; D: TRBD2; V: TRBV2; J: TRBJ2-7; CDR3: CASSWTRSSYEQYF; DNA: TGTGCCAGCAGTTGGACTAGAAGCTCCTACGAGCAGTACTTC
size: -; D: -; V: TRBV5-4; J: TRBJ1-2; CDR3: CASSPRTEWGYTF; DNA: TGTGCCAGCAGCCCTAGGACAGAGTGGGGCTACACCTTC
size: -; D: -; V: TRBV4-3; J: TRBJ2-4; CDR3: CASSQAPVTGDIQYF; DNA: TGCGCCAGCAGCCAAGCCCCCGTGACGGGGGACATTCAGTACTTC
size: -; D: TRBD1; V: TRBV24-1; J: TRBJ2-5; CDR3: CATSDLDRGRETQYF; DNA: TGTGCCACCAGTGATTTGGACAGGGGAAGAGAGACCCAGTACTTC
size: -; D: -; V: TRBV6-2/TRBV6-3; J: TRBJ1-5; CDR3: CASSYSGVSNQPQHF; DNA: TGTGCCAGCAGTTACTCGGGAGTTAGCAATCAGCCCCAGCATTTT
size: few; D: TRBD2; V: TRBV6-5; J: TRBJ2-7; CDR3: CASRSLLAGPYEQYF; DNA: TGTGCCAGCAGGTCACTTCTAGCGGGGCCCTACGAGCAGTACTTC
size: -; D: -; V: TRBV6-1; J: TRBJ2-1; CDR3: CASSEVGALSFVRNEQFF; DNA: TGTGCCAGCAGTGAAGTGGGGGCTTTATCATTCGTGAGAAATGAGCAGTTCTTC
size: -; D: -; V: TRBV27; J: TRBJ1-2; CDR3: CASSLASGAGGYTF; DNA: TGTGCCAGCAGTTTGGCGTCAGGGGCCGGTGGCTACACCTTC
size: -; D: TRBD2; V: TRBV24-1; J: TRBJ2-2; CDR3: CATSDFGLAGGGGTGELFF; DNA: TGTGCCACCAGTGACTTTGGACTAGCGGGGGGCGGAGGCACCGGGGAGCTGTTTTTT
size: once; D: TRBD1; V: TRBV2; J: TRBJ1-1; CDR3: CASPNRGLLNTEAFF; DNA: TGTGCCAGTCCAAACAGGGGCCTATTGAACACTGAAGCTTTCTTT
size: -; D: TRBD1; V: TRBV27; J: TRBJ1-5; CDR3: CASSHWSGGAGNQPQHF; DNA: TGTGCCAGCAGTCACTGGTCAGGGGGCGCGGGCAATCAGCCCCAGCATTTT
size: -; D: -; V: TRBV24-1; J: TRBJ2-3; CDR3: CATSDPSAGGAQYF; DNA: TGTGCCACCAGTGATCCCTCGGCCGGCGGAGCGCAGTATTTT